This T cell receptor beta chain originates from a study of graft-versus-host responses after intestinal transplantation. Study-wide background: Every recipient had anti-thymocyte globulin induction and two to three years of tacrolimus plus steroids.

Irradiated stimulators labeled with violet dye, roughly 200,000 in number, were plated with roughly 200,000 CFSE-labeled responders. The data were produced by immunoSEQ multiplex PCR, yet TCRdb's version contains in-frame clones alone and is incomplete. This table holds over 1,500 clones, 38% found once. The CDR3 covers 12 residues. The germline CDR1 and CDR2 sequences are ENHRY and SYGVKD. The chain is built from TRBV10-3 and TRBJ2-2, with D maybe TRBD1 (6 bases). This receptor was obtained from a human patient who was an organ donor for intestinal transplantation. The sample was alloreactive CD8+ T cells from a mixed lymphocyte reaction culture, taken before transplantation. Specified subset: CFSE-low proliferating T cells sorted from roughly 6-day pre-transplant mixed lymphocyte reaction (GvH or HvG direction). The CDR3 bases are TGTGTGGGACAAGGGGCAACCGGGGAGCTGTTTTTT. This encodes CVGQGATGELFF.